This TCR beta chain appears in the sequencing data of a study of T cell changes during pregnancy in multiple sclerosis. Repertoires were generated with immunoSEQ multiplex PCR, while TCRdb's copy carries only in-frame clones and drops some. The table records about 120,000 clones, 90% to 95% of them present only once. This sample comprised peripheral blood, obtained before pregnancy. This receptor was obtained from a female donor with multiple sclerosis, enrolled in a pregnancy study.

The CDR3: CASSPGRGSNTEAFF. The CDR3 DNA reads TGTGCCAGCAGCCCCGGTAGAGGTTCGAACACTGAAGCTTTCTTT. The chain combines TRBV5-6 with TRBJ1-1; D gene unclear. Germline loops: CDR1 SGHDT, CDR2 YYEEEE. V was shortened by 4 bases and J by 1 base, with 14 bases between the two germline ends. The CDR3 is 15 amino acids.